The 8 T cell receptor beta chains reported below all come from one sample, sequenced in a study of CD8 T cells in ankylosing spondylitis (dated by TCRdb to about 2017). Overall study outcomes, separate from this receptor: A TCR beta motif made up of several highly homologous amino acid variants appeared to be characteristic of blood from ankylosing spondylitis patients.

For these TCRs, the target antigens are not known. The library was produced with 5' RACE. Instrument used: Illumina HiSeq 2500. The public reads were quality trimmed at Q25 with fastp and then assembled into clones with MiXCR by TCRdb, keeping productive beta chains. Every entry covers one CDR3 protein and lists the most common genes and DNA from its rows. The sample yields over 400,000 distinct CDR3 sequences; roughly 26% were counted once. The ten top clones hold roughly 1% of the sample. The sequenced sample consisted of blood, either unsorted or a sorted T cell fraction (not recorded which). The receptors were sampled from a male donor with ankylosing spondylitis.

The chain employs TRBV20-1 and TRBJ2-1; the match to TRBD2 covers 10 bases. V lost 0 bases and J lost 7; bases outside the gene matches: 9. Per germline, CDR1 DFQATT and CDR2 SNEGSKA (reference sequence). The CDR3 is 16 residues long. CDR3 protein: CSARDRSGRAGNEQFF. The CDR3 region has the DNA TGCAGTGCTAGAGATAGGAGCGGGAGGGCCGGGAATGAGCAGTTCTTC.

This clonotype has at least ten counts. The chain employs TRBV4-2 and TRBJ2-1; D remains unclear. CDR3 length equals 13 residues. V was cut by 3 bases and J by 5 bases, with 8 bases left in between. Germline CDR1 LGHNA, CDR2 YNFKEQ. The CDR3 nucleotides are TGTGCCAGCAGCCAGGGGTGGAACAATGAGCAGTTCTTC. Amino acids: CASSQGWNNEQFF.

J is TRBJ2-7 and V is TRBV29-1; TRBD1 matches 9 bases. Germline values: CDR1 SQVTM, CDR2 ANQGSEA. This CDR3 is 13 amino acids long. V lost 5 bases and J lost 2; bases outside the gene matches: 4. As DNA, the CDR3 is TGCAGCGTTACCAGACAGGGGGCCTACGAGCAGTACTTC. Translating gives CSVTRQGAYEQYF.

This clonotype was detected a few times. This chain links TRBV3-1 with TRBJ2-1; TRBD2 agrees at 8 bases. CDR3 length equals 17 residues. J gave up 2 bases and V 4 bases, and 10 bases lay outside the gene matches. Germline loops: CDR1 LGHDT, CDR2 YNNKEL (reference sequence). In DNA form, the CDR3 reads TGTGCCAGCAGCCCCTCGGGGGGGGGAGGGACCTACAATGAGCAGTTCTTC. Its translation: CASSPSGGGGTYNEQFF.

The chain is built from TRBV24-1 and TRBJ2-1, with 11 bases aligning to TRBD2. CDR1 is KGHDR and CDR2 is SFDVKD in the germline V gene. V dropped 9 bases and J dropped 9; count of bases not matched to a gene: 9. This CDR3 region has 14 residues. CDR3 DNA: TGTGCCACCGACGAGGGTAGCGGGAGGGTTGAGCAGTTCTTC. Its protein is CATDEGSGRVEQFF.

V usage is TRBV25-1 and J usage is TRBJ2-6, with D unresolved. The CDR3 has 14 amino acids. Deletions cut 3 bases from V and 4 bases from J, with 7 bases between. Germline V gene lookup returns CDR1 MGHDK and CDR2 SYGVNS. The CDR3: CASSDPSGANVLTF. The CDR3 nucleotides are TGTGCCAGCAGTGACCCCTCCGGGGCCAACGTCCTGACTTTC.

The genes are TRBV12-3 or TRBV12-4 and TRBJ2-3, with a weak D call TRBD1 (5 bases). The CDR3 is made up of 14 amino acids. V was shortened by 7 bases and J by 1 base, with 12 bases between the two germline ends. The CDR3 DNA sequence: TGTGCCAGCACCCTTGTAGGGGGCACAGATACGCAGTATTTT. It is translated as CASTLVGGTDTQYF.

To note about this clonotype: One end of the junction is discordant with germline, which a read error may explain. The CDR3 region is CACSPPSRENTEAFF. DNA of the CDR3: TGTGCCTGCTCACCACCGTCCAGGGAGAACACTGAAGCTTTCTTT. The chain links TRBV18 to TRBJ1-1; a weak D match, TRBD1 (5 bases). Germline assignment: CDR1 KGHSH and CDR2 LQKENI. The length of the CDR3 is 15 residues.